A single sample is the source of the 27 T cell receptor beta chains below, sequenced in a study of blood T cell repertoires in COVID-19. Using immunoSEQ multiplex PCR, the repertoire was profiled, and TCRdb retains in-frame clones only, with some absent. The sample records just under 350,000 clones, 88% being singletons. The sequenced sample was peripheral blood. The source of these receptors is a woman aged 70-85 years with COVID-19, enrolled during active disease.

This chain links TRBV7-2 with TRBJ1-1; 8 bases line up with TRBD1. Germline assignment: CDR1 SGHTA and CDR2 FQGNSA. This CDR3 has 15 amino acids. Trimming cost V 4 bases and J 5 bases; bases outside gene matches: 9. The chain's CDR3 is CASSSPDRGITEAFF. The CDR3 nucleotides are TGTGCCAGCAGCTCCCCCGACAGGGGTATAACTGAAGCTTTCTTT.

This clone is a singleton in its sample. The genes are TRBV3-1 (or the pseudogene TRBV3-2) and TRBJ2-1, with 9 nucleotides matching TRBD1. Germline V lookup: CDR1 LGHDT, CDR2 YNNKEL (reference sequence). The CDR3 covers 13 residues. After removal of 4 bases from V and 6 bases from J, the junction contained 1 base not matched to a gene. CDR3 in DNA: TGTGCCAGCAGCCTACAGGGGGCCAATGAGCAGTTCTTC. It specifies CASSLQGANEQFF.

CDR3 in DNA: TGTGCCAGCAGCTTTGGCGGGGGCCAGGGGGAGACCCAGTACTTC. Translated, it gives CASSFGGGQGETQYF. J is TRBJ2-5 and V is TRBV5-4, with D tentatively TRBD2 (7 bases). The V and J ends lost 2 bases and 5 bases respectively, with 16 bases between them. This CDR3 spans 15 amino acids. Germline CDR1 is SGHNT and CDR2 is YYREEE (reference sequence).

This clone was counted a few times. The same CDR3 also results from other DNA sequences found in this sample. This chain connects TRBV5-4 to TRBJ1-2; weak D call: TRBD1 (5 bases). The germline gives CDR1 SGHNT, CDR2 YYREEE (reference sequence). The CDR3 extends over 13 amino acids. V was pared by 5 bases and J by 2 bases, with 10 bases between. CDR3 in DNA: TGTGCCAGCAGTCTCGACAGAAACTATGGCTACACCTTC. As protein: CASSLDRNYGYTF.

This clone was detected once. CDR3 region: CASSLDRGDQPQHF. The CDR3 DNA follows: TGTGCCAGCAGCTTGGACAGGGGTGATCAGCCCCAGCATTTT. This sequence joins TRBV7-2 and TRBJ1-5; 9 bases line up with TRBD1. The junction had 2 bases not matched to a gene; V was cut back by 3 bases and J by 5 bases. This CDR3 is built from 14 residues. Germline CDR1 is SGHTA and CDR2 is FQGNSA. The complete variable domain, with remaining parts taken from reference TRBV7-2 and TRBJ1-5, reads GAGVSQSPSNKVTEKGKDVELRCDPISGHTALYWYRQSLGQGLEFLIYFQGNSAPDKSGLPSDRFSAERTGGSVSTLTIQRTQQEDSAVYLCASSLDRGDQPQHFGDGTRLSIL.

This chain links TRBV27 with TRBJ2-1; TRBD2 aligns across 12 bases. This CDR3 region has 15 residues. Germline CDR1 MNHEY, CDR2 SMNVEV (reference sequence). The ends lost 5 bases at V and 5 bases at J; junction bases unmatched: 4. CDR3 sequence reads: CASSHSSGGDNEQFF. The CDR3 DNA reads as TGTGCCAGCAGTCACTCTAGCGGGGGGGACAATGAGCAGTTCTTC.

The V gene is TRBV2, the J gene TRBJ2-5, with a weak D call TRBD2 (6 bases). The CDR3 has 13 residues. From germline, CDR1 is SNHLY and CDR2 FYNNEI. V was cut by 7 bases and J by 2 bases, with 11 bases left in between. The CDR3, as DNA: TGTGCCAGCACGGGACTTCTACAAGAGACCCAGTACTTC. This encodes CASTGLLQETQYF. The complete variable domain, with remaining parts taken from reference TRBV2 and TRBJ2-5, reads EPEVTQTPSHQVTQMGQEVILRCVPISNHLYFYWYRQILGQKVEFLVSFYNNEISEKSEIFDDQFSVERPDGSNFTLKIRSTKLEDSAMYFCASTGLLQETQYFGPGTRLLVL.

V gene TRBV6-5 combines with J gene TRBJ2-5; tentative D call: TRBD2 (7 bases). Germline CDR1 reads MNHEY; CDR2 reads SVGAGI. V lost 6 bases and J 0 bases, leaving 14 bases between the germline ends. This CDR3 spans 15 amino acids. CDR3 nucleotide sequence: TGTGCCAGCAGGCGGGGGCCAGGGGACCAAGAGACCCAGTACTTC. It specifies CASRRGPGDQETQYF.

V and J are TRBV28 and TRBJ1-5; the match to TRBD1 covers 9 bases. From germline, CDR1 is MDHEN and CDR2 SYDVKM. The junction had 12 bases not matched to a gene; V was cut back by 5 bases and J by 10 bases. The CDR3 runs to 15 residues. In DNA, the CDR3 is TGTGCCAGCAGTCCCCCTGGACAGGGGAGAAGACCCCAGCATTTT. It codes for CASSPPGQGRRPQHF.

This clone was observed a few times. The rearrangement links TRBV4-1 to TRBJ1-6; D call uncertain. V was trimmed by 0 bases and J by 0 bases, leaving 6 bases between them. CDR1 MGHRA and CDR2 YSYEKL come from the germline V gene. This CDR3 spans 16 amino acids. CDR3: CASSQEVSSYNSPLHF. In DNA form, the CDR3 reads TGCGCCAGCAGCCAAGAGGTGAGCTCCTATAATTCACCCCTCCACTTT.

The V gene is TRBV2, the J gene TRBJ1-2; 10 bases map to TRBD1. CDR1 is SNHLY, CDR2 FYNNEI, per germline. Unmatched junction bases numbered 2, after V lost 7 bases and J lost 3 bases. The CDR3 totals 13 residues. CDR3 nucleotides: TGTGCCAGCAAGGGGACAGGGGACTATGGCTACACCTTC. Translated: CASKGTGDYGYTF.

This clone was found a few times. CDR3 sequence reads: CATLEGLPFTGELFF. The CDR3 DNA sequence: TGTGCCACCCTAGAGGGACTACCTTTCACCGGGGAGCTGTTTTTT. The chain couples TRBV7-2 to TRBJ2-2, with TRBD2 identical over 7 bases. With 10 bases clipped from V and 4 bases from J, the junction kept 12 bases outside the gene matches. CDR1 is SGHTA, CDR2 FQGNSA, per germline. This CDR3 is built from 15 residues.

V usage is TRBV10-3 and J usage is TRBJ1-5, with a possible D match to TRBD1 (6 bases). CDR1 ENHRY and CDR2 SYGVKD come from the germline V gene. The CDR3 is 14 residues long. Trimming left V 10 bases short and J 4 bases short, with 17 bases between. In DNA form, the CDR3 reads TGTGCCACTAGTACCCGGACAGTTAATCAGCCCCAGCATTTT. Translation: CATSTRTVNQPQHF.

The chain recombines TRBV5-1 with TRBJ1-1; 8 bases line up with TRBD1. The CDR3 runs to 15 residues. Germline V gene lookup returns CDR1 SGHRS and CDR2 YFSETQ. The V and J ends lost 1 base and 4 bases, in that order; junction bases with no gene match: 6. The CDR3 spells CASSLNLGQATEAFF. The CDR3 bases are TGCGCCAGCAGCTTGAATCTGGGACAGGCCACTGAAGCTTTCTTT.

V is TRBV9 and J is TRBJ2-7; 7 bases line up with TRBD1. Trimming at V came to 4 bases and at J to 0 bases, leaving 4 bases not matched to a gene. The CDR3 length is 14 residues. The germline V gene encodes CDR1 SGDLS and CDR2 YYNGEE. CDR3 nucleotides: TGTGCCAGCAGCTTCCGGGACAGCTCCTACGAGCAGTACTTC. This encodes CASSFRDSSYEQYF.

The rearrangement joins TRBV9 to TRBJ2-7; 9 bases agree with TRBD1. Germline V gene data show CDR1 as SGDLS and CDR2 as YYNGEE. V shed 0 bases and J 5 bases; nucleotides not matched to a gene: 6. CDR3 length: 15 amino acids. CDR3 sequence: CASSVAPTGGHEQYF. DNA for the CDR3: TGTGCCAGCAGCGTAGCGCCGACAGGGGGGCACGAGCAGTACTTC.

V usage is TRBV27 and J usage is TRBJ1-4; 8 positions match TRBD1. With 7 bases clipped from V and 4 bases from J, the junction kept 8 bases outside the gene matches. CDR1 MNHEY and CDR2 SMNVEV come from the germline V gene (reference sequence). This CDR3 is built from 15 residues. DNA of the CDR3: TGTGCCAGCACTCAAACAGGGGGTGGTAATGAAAAACTGTTTTTT. This translates into CASTQTGGGNEKLFF.

This chain joins TRBV24-1 and TRBJ1-3; D not certain. The CDR3 contains 15 residues. The ends were cut back, 2 bases at V and 4 bases at J, with 11 bases in the middle. Germline V CDR1 and CDR2: KGHDR, SFDVKD. The CDR3 region is CATSDYPSSGNTIYF. CDR3 coding DNA: TGTGCCACCAGTGATTACCCTTCTAGCGGAAACACCATATATTTT.

This chain connects TRBV9 to TRBJ1-1, with 8 bases identical to TRBD1. The CDR3 is made up of 14 amino acids. The ends lost 4 bases at V and 1 base at J; junction bases unmatched: 3. Germline V gene data show CDR1 as SGDLS and CDR2 as YYNGEE. The CDR3 loop reads CASSITGGNTEAFF. CDR3 DNA sequence: TGTGCCAGCAGCATAACAGGGGGGAACACTGAAGCTTTCTTT.

This rearrangement joins TRBV5-8 to TRBJ2-3; D is ambiguous. The V and J ends lost 0 bases and 6 bases respectively, with 8 bases between them. Germline loops: CDR1 SGHTS, CDR2 YDEGEE. This CDR3 is built from 13 residues. In DNA form, the CDR3 reads TGTGCCAGCAGCTTGGCCTCCGGGGATACGCAGTATTTT. Translation: CASSLASGDTQYF.

The chain joins TRBV13 to TRBJ1-1; TRBD1 aligns across 9 bases. The CDR3 covers 16 residues. Looked up from germline, CDR1 is PRHDT and CDR2 is FYEKMQ (reference sequence). V trimming: 1 base; J trimming: 3 bases; junction bases outside the gene matches: 6. The CDR3 sequence: CASSLVEGQGYTEAFF. The CDR3 DNA reads as TGTGCCAGCAGCTTAGTGGAGGGACAGGGTTACACTGAAGCTTTCTTT.

This chain joins TRBV29-1 and TRBJ1-1; a weak D match, TRBD1 (6 bases). Looked up from germline, CDR1 is SQVTM and CDR2 is ANQGSEA. The CDR3 totals 13 residues. With 3 bases removed from V and 4 bases from J, the gap between germline ends came to 12 bases. The CDR3 protein is CSVEKGGVTEAFF. The DNA of the CDR3 is TGCAGCGTTGAGAAGGGGGGGGTCACTGAAGCTTTCTTT.

V and J are TRBV6-5 and TRBJ1-1, with D hard to call. Germline V gives CDR1 MNHEY, CDR2 SVGAGI. This CDR3 spans 11 amino acids. Between the trimmed V and J ends, which lost 0 bases and 10 bases, there was a span of 6 bases. CDR3 residues: CASSYSSVAFF. The CDR3 coding sequence is TGTGCCAGCAGTTACTCGAGTGTAGCTTTCTTT.

The chain's CDR3 is CASSVTSTGGVYGYTF. The CDR3 bases are TGTGCCAGCAGCGTTACGTCTACAGGGGGCGTCTATGGCTACACCTTC. The chain employs TRBV9 and TRBJ1-2, with TRBD1 identical over 9 bases. Germline lookup yields CDR1 SGDLS and CDR2 YYNGEE. CDR3 length: 16 amino acids. Losses at the gene ends were 2 bases for V and 4 bases for J; bases not matched to a gene: 9.

The chain uses TRBV10-3 and TRBJ1-6; no definite D call. Germline V lookup: CDR1 ENHRY, CDR2 SYGVKD. The CDR3 runs 16 residues. With 0 bases removed from V and 6 bases from J, the gap between germline ends came to 12 bases. CDR3 coding DNA: TGTGCCATCAGTGAGTCGCGAGGATACTTTAATTCACCCCTCCACTTT. Translating it yields CAISESRGYFNSPLHF.

The CDR3 protein is CASSLSAGEIGGYTF. The CDR3 DNA sequence: TGTGCCAGCAGCTTATCGGCAGGGGAGATTGGCGGCTACACCTTC. This chain joins TRBV7-2 and TRBJ1-2, with a possible D match to TRBD1 (6 bases). This CDR3 contains 15 residues. The germline V gene has CDR1 SGHTA and CDR2 FQGNSA. V lost 2 bases and J lost 8, with 18 bases in between.

In this sample, this clone turned up once. The chain combines TRBV28 with TRBJ1-5, with D tentatively TRBD1 (6 bases). CDR3 length: 14 amino acids. V was clipped by 5 bases and J by 7 bases, with 15 bases between them. Germline CDR1 MDHEN, CDR2 SYDVKM. In DNA, the CDR3 is TGTGCCAGCAGTAAGAGGGCAGGGGTACAGCCCCAGCATTTT. It translates to CASSKRAGVQPQHF.